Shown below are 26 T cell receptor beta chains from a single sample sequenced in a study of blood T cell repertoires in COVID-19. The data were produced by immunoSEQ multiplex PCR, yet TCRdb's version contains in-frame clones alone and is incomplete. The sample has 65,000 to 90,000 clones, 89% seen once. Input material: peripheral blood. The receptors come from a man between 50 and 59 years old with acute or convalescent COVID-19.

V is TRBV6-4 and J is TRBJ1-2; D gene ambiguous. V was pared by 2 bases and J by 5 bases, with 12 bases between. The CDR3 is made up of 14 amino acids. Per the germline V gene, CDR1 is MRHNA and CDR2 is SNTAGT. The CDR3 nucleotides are TGTGCCAGCAGTGACGGTTACCGGGGTTATGGCTACACCTTC. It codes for CASSDGYRGYGYTF.

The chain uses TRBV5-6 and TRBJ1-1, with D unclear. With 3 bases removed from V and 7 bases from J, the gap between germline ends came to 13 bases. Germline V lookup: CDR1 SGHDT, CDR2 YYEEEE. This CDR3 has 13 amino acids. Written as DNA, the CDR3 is TGTGCCAGCAGCTCCCCCGGGCGGGATGAAGCTTTCTTT. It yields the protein CASSSPGRDEAFF.

This CDR3 is CASSYGRGNTIYF. Here the CDR3 DNA reads TGTGCCAGCAGTTACGGTCGCGGAAACACCATATATTTT. The V call is TRBV5-6, the J call TRBJ1-3; no clear D gene. This CDR3 region has 13 residues. Trimming removed 5 bases at V and 4 bases at J, with 10 bases between. CDR1 SGHDT and CDR2 YYEEEE come from the germline V gene.

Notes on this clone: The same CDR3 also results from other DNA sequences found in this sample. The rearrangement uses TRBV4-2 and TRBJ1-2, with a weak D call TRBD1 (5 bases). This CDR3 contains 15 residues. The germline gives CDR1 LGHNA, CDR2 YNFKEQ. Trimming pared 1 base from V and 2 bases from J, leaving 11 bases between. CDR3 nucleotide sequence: TGTGCCAGCAGCCAAGTGGCAGGGCAAAACTATGGCTACACCTTC. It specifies CASSQVAGQNYGYTF.

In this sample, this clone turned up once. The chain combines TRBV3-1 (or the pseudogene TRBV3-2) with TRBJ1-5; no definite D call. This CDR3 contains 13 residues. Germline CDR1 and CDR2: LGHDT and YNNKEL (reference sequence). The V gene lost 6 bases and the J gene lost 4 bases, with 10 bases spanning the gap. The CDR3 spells CASSRSQNQPQHF. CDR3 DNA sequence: TGTGCCAGCAGTCGATCACAGAATCAGCCCCAGCATTTT.

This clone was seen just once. The CDR3 DNA is TGTGCCACCAGTGACCGCGGGGGGGAGGTTCAGAATGAGCAGTTCTTC. Protein sequence: CATSDRGGEVQNEQFF. The rearrangement uses TRBV24-1 and TRBJ2-1; 9 bases line up with TRBD2. The CDR3 length is 16 residues. With V trimmed by 4 bases and J by 7 bases, 10 bases remained unmatched. In germline, CDR1 is KGHDR, CDR2 SFDVKD.

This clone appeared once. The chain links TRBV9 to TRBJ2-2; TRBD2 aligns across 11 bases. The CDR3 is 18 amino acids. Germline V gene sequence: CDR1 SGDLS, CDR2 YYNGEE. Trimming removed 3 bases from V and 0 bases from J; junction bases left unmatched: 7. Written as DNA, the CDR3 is TGTGCCAGCAGCGATTTCGCGGGACTAGCGGCGAACACCGGGGAGCTGTTTTTT. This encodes CASSDFAGLAANTGELFF.

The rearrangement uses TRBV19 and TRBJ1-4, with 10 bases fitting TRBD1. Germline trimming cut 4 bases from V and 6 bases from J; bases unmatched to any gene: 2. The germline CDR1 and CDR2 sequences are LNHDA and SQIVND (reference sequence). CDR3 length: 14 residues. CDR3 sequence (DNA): TGTGCCAGTAGTACGGGACAGGGGTATGAAAAACTGTTTTTT. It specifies CASSTGQGYEKLFF. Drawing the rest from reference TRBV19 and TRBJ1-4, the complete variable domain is DGGITQSPKYLFRKEGQNVTLSCEQNLNHDAMYWYRQDPGQGLRLIYYSQIVNDFQKGDIAEGYSVSREKKESFPLTVTSAQKNPTAFYLCASSTGQGYEKLFFGSGTQLSVL.

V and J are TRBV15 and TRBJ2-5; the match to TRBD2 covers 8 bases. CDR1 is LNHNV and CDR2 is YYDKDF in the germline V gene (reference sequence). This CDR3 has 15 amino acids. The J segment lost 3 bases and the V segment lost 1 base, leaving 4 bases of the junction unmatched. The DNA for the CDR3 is TGTGCCACCAGCAGAGCCGGGACTAGGGAAGAGACCCAGTACTTC. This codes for CATSRAGTREETQYF.

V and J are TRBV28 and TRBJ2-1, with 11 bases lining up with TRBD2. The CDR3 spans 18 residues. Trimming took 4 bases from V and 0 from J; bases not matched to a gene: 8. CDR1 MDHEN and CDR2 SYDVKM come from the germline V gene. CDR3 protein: CASSSRLAGGSSYNEQFF. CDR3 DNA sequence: TGTGCCAGCAGTTCCCGGCTAGCGGGGGGAAGCTCCTACAATGAGCAGTTCTTC.

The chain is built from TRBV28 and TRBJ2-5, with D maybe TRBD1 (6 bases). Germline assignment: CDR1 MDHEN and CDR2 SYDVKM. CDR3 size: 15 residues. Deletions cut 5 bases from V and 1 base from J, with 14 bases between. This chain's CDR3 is CASSRDTPLQETQYF. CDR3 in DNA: TGTGCCAGCAGTCGGGACACCCCCCTCCAAGAGACCCAGTACTTC. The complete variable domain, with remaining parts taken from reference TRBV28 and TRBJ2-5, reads DVKVTQSSRYLVKRTGEKVFLECVQDMDHENMFWYRQDPGLGLRLIYFSYDVKMKEKGDIPEGYSVSREKKERFSLILESASTNQTSMYLCASSRDTPLQETQYFGPGTRLLVL.

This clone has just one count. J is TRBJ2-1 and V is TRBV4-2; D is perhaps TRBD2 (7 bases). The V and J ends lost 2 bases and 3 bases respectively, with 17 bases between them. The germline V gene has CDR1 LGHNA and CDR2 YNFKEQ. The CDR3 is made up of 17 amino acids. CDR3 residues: CASSQNAGADSYNEQFF. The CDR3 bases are TGTGCCAGCAGCCAAAATGCGGGGGCCGATAGCTACAATGAGCAGTTCTTC.

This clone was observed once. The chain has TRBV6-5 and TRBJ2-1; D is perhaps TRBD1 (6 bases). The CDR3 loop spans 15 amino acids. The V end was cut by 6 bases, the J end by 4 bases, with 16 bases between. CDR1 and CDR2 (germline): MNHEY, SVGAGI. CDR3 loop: CASRTTGFLYNEQFF. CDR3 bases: TGTGCCAGCAGGACAACAGGGTTCCTTTACAATGAGCAGTTCTTC.

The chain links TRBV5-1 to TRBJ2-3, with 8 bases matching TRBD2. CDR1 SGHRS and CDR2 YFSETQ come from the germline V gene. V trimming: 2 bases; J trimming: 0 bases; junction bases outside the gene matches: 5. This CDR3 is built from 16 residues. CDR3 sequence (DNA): TGCGCCAGCAGCTTCGGACAGCGGGGGAGCACAGATACGCAGTATTTT. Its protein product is CASSFGQRGSTDTQYF.

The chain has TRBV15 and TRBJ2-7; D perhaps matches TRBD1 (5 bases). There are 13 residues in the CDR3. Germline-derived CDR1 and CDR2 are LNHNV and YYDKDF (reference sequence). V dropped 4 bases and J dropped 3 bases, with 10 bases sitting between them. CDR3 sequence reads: CATSNPDNYEQYV. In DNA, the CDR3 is TGTGCCACCAGCAACCCGGACAACTACGAGCAGTACGTC.

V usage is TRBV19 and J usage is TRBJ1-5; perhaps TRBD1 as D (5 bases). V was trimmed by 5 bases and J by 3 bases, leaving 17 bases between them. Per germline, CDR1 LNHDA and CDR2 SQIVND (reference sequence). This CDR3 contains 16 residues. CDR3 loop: CASSANSGQPNQPQHF. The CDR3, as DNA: TGTGCCAGTAGTGCAAACTCAGGGCAGCCCAATCAGCCCCAGCATTTT.

CDR3 in DNA: TGCAGCGTTGTCGCCTACGGGGAGCAGTACTTC. Its translation: CSVVAYGEQYF. The chain has TRBV29-1 and TRBJ2-7; D unresolved. CDR1 is SQVTM, CDR2 ANQGSEA, per germline. Trimming removed 4 bases from V and 7 bases from J, with 11 bases in between. CDR3 length: 11 residues.

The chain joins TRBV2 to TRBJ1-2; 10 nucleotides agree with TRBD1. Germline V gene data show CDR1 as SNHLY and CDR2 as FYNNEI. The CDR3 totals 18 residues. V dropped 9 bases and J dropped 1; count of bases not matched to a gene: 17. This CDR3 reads CASFSGTGVQTLNYGYTF. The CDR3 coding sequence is TGTGCCAGTTTCTCCGGGACAGGGGTCCAGACCCTTAACTATGGCTACACCTTC.

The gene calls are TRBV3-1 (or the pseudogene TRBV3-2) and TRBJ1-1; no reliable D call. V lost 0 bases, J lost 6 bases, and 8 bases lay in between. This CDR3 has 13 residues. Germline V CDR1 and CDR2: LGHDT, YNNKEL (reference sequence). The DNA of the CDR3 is TGTGCCAGCAGCCAAGATGACATAGCTGAAGCTTTCTTT. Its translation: CASSQDDIAEAFF.

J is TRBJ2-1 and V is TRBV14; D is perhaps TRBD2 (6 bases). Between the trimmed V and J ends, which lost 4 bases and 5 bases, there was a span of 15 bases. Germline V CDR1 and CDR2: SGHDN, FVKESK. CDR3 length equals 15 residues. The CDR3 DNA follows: TGTGCCAGCAGCCCGTATTTAGGAGGGCACAATGAGCAGTTCTTC. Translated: CASSPYLGGHNEQFF.

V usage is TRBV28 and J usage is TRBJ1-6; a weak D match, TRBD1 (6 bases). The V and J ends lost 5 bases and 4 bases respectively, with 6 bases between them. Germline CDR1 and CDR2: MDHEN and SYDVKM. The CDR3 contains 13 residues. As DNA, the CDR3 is TGTGCCAGCAGTCAGGGGTATAATTCACCCCTCCACTTT. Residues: CASSQGYNSPLHF.

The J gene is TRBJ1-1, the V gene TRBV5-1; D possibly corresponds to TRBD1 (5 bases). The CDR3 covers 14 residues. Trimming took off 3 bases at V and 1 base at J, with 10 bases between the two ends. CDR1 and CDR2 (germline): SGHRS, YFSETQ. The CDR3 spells CASSSGTSNTEAFF. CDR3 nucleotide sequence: TGCGCCAGCAGCTCCGGGACTTCGAACACTGAAGCTTTCTTT.

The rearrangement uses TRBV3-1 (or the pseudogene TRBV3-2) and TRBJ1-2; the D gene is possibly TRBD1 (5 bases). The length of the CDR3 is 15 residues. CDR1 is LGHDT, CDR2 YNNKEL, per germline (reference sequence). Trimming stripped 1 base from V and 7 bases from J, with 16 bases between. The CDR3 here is CASSQVQGGSAGYTF. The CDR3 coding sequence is TGTGCCAGCAGCCAAGTCCAGGGAGGATCAGCTGGCTACACCTTC.

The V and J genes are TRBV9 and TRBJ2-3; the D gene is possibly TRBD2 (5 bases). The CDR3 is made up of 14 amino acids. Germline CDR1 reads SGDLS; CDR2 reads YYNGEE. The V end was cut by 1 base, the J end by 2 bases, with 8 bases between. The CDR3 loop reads CASSVRTDTDTQYF. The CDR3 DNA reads TGTGCCAGCAGCGTAAGGACTGACACAGATACGCAGTATTTT. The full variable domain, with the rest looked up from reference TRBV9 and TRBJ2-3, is DSGVTQTPKHLITATGQRVTLRCSPRSGDLSVYWYQQSLDQGLQFLIQYYNGEERAKGNILERFSAQQFPDLHSELNLSSLELGDSALYFCASSVRTDTDTQYFGPGTRLTVL.

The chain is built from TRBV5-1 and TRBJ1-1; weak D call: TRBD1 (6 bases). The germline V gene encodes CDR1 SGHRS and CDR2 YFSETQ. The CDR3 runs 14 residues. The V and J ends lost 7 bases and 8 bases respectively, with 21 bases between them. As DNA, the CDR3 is TGCGCCAGCCGTCCCCGCGGGGGGGCAGGCGAAGCTTTCTTT. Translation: CASRPRGGAGEAFF.

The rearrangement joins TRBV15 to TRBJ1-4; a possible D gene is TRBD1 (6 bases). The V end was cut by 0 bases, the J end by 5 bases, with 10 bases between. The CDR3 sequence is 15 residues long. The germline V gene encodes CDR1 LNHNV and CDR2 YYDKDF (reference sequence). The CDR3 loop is CATSREKGGNEKLFF. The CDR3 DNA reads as TGTGCCACCAGCAGAGAAAAGGGGGGGAATGAAAAACTGTTTTTT. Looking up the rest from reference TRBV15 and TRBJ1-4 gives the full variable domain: DAMVIQNPRYQVTQFGKPVTLSCSQTLNHNVMYWYQQKSSQAPKLLFHYYDKDFNNEADTPDNFQSRRPNTSFCFLDIRSPGLGDTAMYLCATSREKGGNEKLFFGSGTQLSVL.